These 28 T cell receptor beta chains were all obtained from the same sample, sequenced in a study of T cells after yellow fever vaccination. Using its own MiXCR run on the 5' RACE reads, TCRdb lists one record per CDR3 protein. The table lists around 230,000 distinct CDR3 sequences, roughly 6.8% of them singletons. Sequencing used CD4+ T cells sorted from PBMCs, obtained on the day of the yellow fever booster vaccination. These receptors originate from a man in his thirties or forties who received the YFV17D yellow fever vaccine.

This clonotype was counted ten times or more. This rearrangement joins TRBV7-3 to TRBJ2-2; the match to TRBD1 covers 7 bases. Germline values: CDR1 SGHTA, CDR2 FQGTGA. Germline trimming cut 5 bases from V and 10 bases from J; bases unmatched to any gene: 7. This CDR3 is 13 amino acids long. The CDR3 DNA is TGTGCCAGCAGCCCCCAGGGACAGCAGGAGCTGTTTTTT. Residues: CASSPQGQQELFF. Full variable domain (rest looked up from reference TRBV7-3 and TRBJ2-2): GAGVSQTPSNKVTEKGKYVELRCDPISGHTALYWYRQSLGQGPEFLIYFQGTGAADDSGLPNDRFFAVRPEGSVSTLKIQRTERGDSAVYLCASSPQGQQELFFGEGSRLTVL.

Comment on this clonotype: Compared with germline, one end of the junction differs, possibly owing to a read error. The V gene is TRBV5-8, the J gene TRBJ2-5; possibly TRBD2 for D (6 bases). This CDR3 spans 16 amino acids. The V gene's germline CDR1 is SGHTS and CDR2 YDEGEE. CDR3 nucleotide sequence: TGTGCCAGCAGCTGGGGTGTGGCGAGCGGGCAAGATACCCAGTACTTC. Its translation: CASSWGVASGQDTQYF.

This chain links TRBV27 with TRBJ2-7; 8 bases are a match to TRBD1. Germline V gene sequence: CDR1 MNHEY, CDR2 SMNVEV (reference sequence). J was trimmed by 7 bases and V by 6 bases; bases with no gene match: 14. This CDR3 has 15 amino acids. The CDR3 loop is CASRPTWDRSWEQYF. As DNA, the CDR3 is TGTGCCAGCAGGCCGACCTGGGACAGGTCGTGGGAGCAGTACTTC.

This chain joins TRBV7-2 and TRBJ2-7; no reliable D call. V lost 2 bases and J 2 bases, leaving 4 bases between the germline ends. The germline V gene has CDR1 SGHTA and CDR2 FQGNSA. This CDR3 has 12 amino acids. The CDR3, as DNA: TGTGCCAGCAGCTTAATACCCTACGAGCAGTACTTC. This encodes CASSLIPYEQYF.

This clonotype showed up just a few times. V usage is TRBV7-3 and J usage is TRBJ2-1; tentatively, D is TRBD2 (5 bases). Germline V gene lookup returns CDR1 SGHTA and CDR2 FQGTGA. The CDR3 consists of 14 residues. Between the trimmed V and J ends, which lost 5 bases and 4 bases, there was a span of 12 bases. The CDR3 is CASSPSGAYNEQFF. The CDR3 coding sequence is TGTGCCAGCAGCCCGAGCGGAGCGTACAATGAGCAGTTCTTC.

Turning to this clonotype: Since a much larger clone is just one base distant, this may be a read error. The chain employs TRBV7-9 and TRBJ2-7; 8 bases match TRBD2. Germline values: CDR1 SEHNR, CDR2 FQNEAQ (reference sequence). The CDR3 runs 15 residues. V trimming: 5 bases; J trimming: 3 bases; junction bases outside the gene matches: 9. The CDR3 region is CASSNQGLGVYEQYF. The CDR3 coding sequence is TGTGCCAGCAGCAACCAGGGACTAGGCGTCTACGAGCAGTACTTC. The full variable domain, its missing parts supplied by reference TRBV7-9 and TRBJ2-7, is DTGVSQNPRHKITKRGQNVTFRCDPISEHNRLYWYRQTLGQGPEFLTYFQNEAQLEKSRLLSDRFSAERPKGSFSTLEIQRTEQGDSAMYLCASSNQGLGVYEQYFGPGTRLTVT.

The J gene is TRBJ2-1, the V gene TRBV24-1; D is unclear. Germline lookup yields CDR1 KGHDR and CDR2 SFDVKD. Trimming stripped 5 bases from V and 7 bases from J, with 11 bases between. This CDR3 is 13 amino acids long. Here the CDR3 DNA reads TGTGCCACCAGTGGATTAGGGAAAAATGAGCAGTTCTTC. As protein: CATSGLGKNEQFF.

DNA for the CDR3: TGTGCCAGCAGCACCCGACTGGACTACGAGCAGTACTTC. Translated, it gives CASSTRLDYEQYF. This chain links TRBV7-2 with TRBJ2-7; no reliable D call. The CDR3 is 13 amino acids. CDR1 and CDR2 from the germline V gene are SGHTA and FQGNSA. V lost 5 bases, J lost 3 bases, and 11 bases lay in between.

This clonotype has just a few counts. The rearrangement links TRBV5-1 to TRBJ2-7; D call uncertain. CDR3 length: 13 amino acids. Trimming left V 1 base short and J 2 bases short, with 7 bases between. Germline V gives CDR1 SGHRS, CDR2 YFSETQ. This CDR3 is CASSLRAAYEQYF. For the CDR3, the DNA is TGCGCCAGCAGCTTGAGGGCCGCCTACGAGCAGTACTTC. Combining the CDR3 with reference TRBV5-1 and TRBJ2-7 gives the whole variable domain KAGVTQTPRYLIKTRGQQVTLSCSPISGHRSVSWYQQTPGQGLQFLFEYFSETQRNKGNFPGRFSGRQFSNSRSEMNVSTLELGDSALYLCASSLRAAYEQYFGPGTRLTVT.

A single count supports this clonotype. This rearrangement joins TRBV7-2 to TRBJ2-7; D might be TRBD1 (6 bases). The CDR3 is 12 residues long. V was shortened by 4 bases and J by 9 bases, with 13 bases between the two germline ends. CDR1 is SGHTA, CDR2 FQGNSA, per germline. CDR3 in DNA: TGTGCCAGCAGCTCCAGACAGGCCAGGCAGTACTTC. Translation gives CASSSRQARQYF.

This chain connects TRBV5-4 to TRBJ2-5; D is uncertain. The germline V gene has CDR1 SGHNT and CDR2 YYREEE (reference sequence). This CDR3 comprises 13 residues. Trimming removed 0 bases at V and 6 bases at J, with 9 bases between. CDR3 bases: TGTGCCAGCAGCTTGGACGGTGTGAAGACCCAGTACTTC. This sequence encodes CASSLDGVKTQYF.

The chain recombines TRBV12-3 or TRBV12-4 with TRBJ2-3; TRBD2 matches at 7 bases. V trimming: 10 bases; J trimming: 0 bases; junction bases outside the gene matches: 7. The CDR3 is made up of 14 amino acids. CDR3 sequence (DNA): TGTGCCACTAAGCGGGAACCTAGCACAGATACGCAGTATTTT. Its protein product is CATKREPSTDTQYF.

This clonotype has at least ten counts. V is TRBV9 and J is TRBJ2-3, with D possibly being TRBD2 (6 bases). The germline V and J ends were trimmed by 0 bases and 1 base, with 9 bases remaining between them. The CDR3 contains 15 residues. The germline gives CDR1 SGDLS, CDR2 YYNGEE. Here the CDR3 reads CASSVAPSGTDTQYF. The CDR3 DNA is TGTGCCAGCAGCGTAGCCCCTAGCGGCACAGATACGCAGTATTTT.

As regards this clonotype: The junction does not match germline at one end; this may be a read error. V gene TRBV20-1 combines with J gene TRBJ2-3, with 11 bases fitting TRBD2. The CDR3 loop spans 16 amino acids. In germline, CDR1 is DFQATT, CDR2 SNEGSKA (reference sequence). The CDR3 sequence is CTAREGLSGRADTQYF. The DNA of the CDR3 is TGCACTGCTAGAGAGGGCCTTAGCGGGAGGGCAGATACGCAGTATTTT.

Ten or more counts support this clonotype. CDR3 sequence (DNA): TGTGCCAGCAGCTTGGGCCAGGAGGGCTCCTACAATGAGCAGTTCTTC. It yields the protein CASSLGQEGSYNEQFF. The gene calls are TRBV5-6 and TRBJ2-1; D may be TRBD2 (6 bases). This CDR3 is built from 16 residues. Trimming removed 0 bases at V and 0 bases at J, with 10 bases between. CDR1 and CDR2 from the germline V gene are SGHDT and YYEEEE. Complete variable domain (other parts from reference TRBV5-6 and TRBJ2-1): DAGVTQSPTHLIKTRGQQVTLRCSPKSGHDTVSWYQQALGQGPQFIFQYYEEEERQRGNFPDRFSGHQFPNYSSELNVNALLLGDSALYLCASSLGQEGSYNEQFFGPGTRLTVL.

This clonotype came up many times. The chain joins TRBV20-1 to TRBJ1-5; the D is unclear. This CDR3 contains 13 residues. Trimming removed 6 bases from V and 7 bases from J, with 16 bases in between. The V gene's germline CDR1 is DFQATT and CDR2 SNEGSKA (reference sequence). CDR3 residues: CSAQGGERQPQHF. In nucleotides, the CDR3 is TGCAGTGCCCAAGGCGGCGAGAGACAGCCCCAGCATTTT.

The sample holds a few counts of this clonotype. This sequence joins TRBV10-3 and TRBJ1-2; TRBD1 agrees at 7 bases. J was trimmed by 6 bases and V by 4 bases; bases with no gene match: 8. The CDR3 spans 14 residues. The germline gives CDR1 ENHRY, CDR2 SYGVKD. DNA for the CDR3: TGTGCCATCAGTGGGGGCGGACAGGTGGATGGCTACACCTTC. Amino acid sequence: CAISGGGQVDGYTF.

This clonotype was detected many times. The chain combines TRBV12-3 or TRBV12-4 with TRBJ2-2; D is possibly TRBD2 (5 bases). V was trimmed by 5 bases and J by 8 bases, leaving 18 bases between them. This CDR3 is built from 15 residues. The CDR3 protein is CASSPGILRAGELFF. The DNA of the CDR3 is TGTGCCAGCAGTCCCGGGATATTGAGGGCTGGGGAGCTGTTTTTT.

This clonotype was counted between two and nine times. The rearrangement uses TRBV5-4 and TRBJ2-6; no clear D. CDR1 and CDR2 from the germline V gene are SGHNT and YYREEE (reference sequence). Trimming shortened V by 7 bases and J by 0 bases, and 14 bases separated the two germline ends. This CDR3 has 16 residues. The CDR3 region has the DNA TGTGCCAGCTCCCATTTACAGAGCTCTGGGGCCAACGTCCTGACTTTC. The encoded protein is CASSHLQSSGANVLTF.

This chain uses TRBV12-3 or TRBV12-4 with TRBJ2-3; TRBD1 matches 10 bases. V gave up 3 bases and J gave up 3 bases; unmatched junction bases: 3. The CDR3 is 15 amino acids. The CDR3: CASSFRTGGTDTQYF. Written as DNA, the CDR3 is TGTGCCAGCAGTTTCCGGACAGGGGGAACAGATACGCAGTATTTT.

The chain carries TRBV7-6 and TRBJ2-3; TRBD2 matches 11 bases. J lost 4 bases, V lost 5 bases, and 5 bases had no gene match. From germline, CDR1 is SGHVS and CDR2 FNYEAQ. The CDR3 runs to 15 residues. The CDR3 loop is CASSQTSGSSDTQYF. The CDR3 nucleotides read TGTGCCAGCAGCCAAACTAGCGGGAGTTCAGATACGCAGTATTTT. Full variable domain (rest looked up from reference TRBV7-6 and TRBJ2-3): GAGVSQSPRYKVTKRGQDVALRCDPISGHVSLYWYRQALGQGPEFLTYFNYEAQQDKSGLPNDRFSAERPEGSISTLTIQRTEQRDSAMYRCASSQTSGSSDTQYFGPGTRLTVL.

The rearrangement uses TRBV7-7 and TRBJ2-6, with 7 positions matching TRBD1. V was pared by 5 bases and J by 3 bases, with 7 bases of the junction left unmatched. The CDR3 runs 16 residues. Germline CDR1 is SSHAT and CDR2 is FNYEAQ (reference sequence). CDR3 loop: CASSVGTVRGANVLTF. The CDR3 nucleotides read TGTGCCAGCAGCGTAGGGACAGTTCGTGGGGCCAACGTCCTGACTTTC.

There are a few counts of this clonotype. The chain combines TRBV7-2 with TRBJ2-3; TRBD2 matches at 7 bases. Germline trimming cut 5 bases from V and 2 bases from J; bases unmatched to any gene: 4. Germline CDR1 SGHTA, CDR2 FQGNSA. There are 14 residues in the CDR3. CDR3 sequence reads: CASSDSGTTDTQYF. DNA of the CDR3: TGTGCCAGCAGCGACAGCGGGACCACAGATACGCAGTATTTT.

V gene TRBV12-3 or TRBV12-4 combines with J gene TRBJ2-5; 7 bases are a match to TRBD1. The V gene end was trimmed by 2 bases and the J gene end by 4 bases; junction bases not matched to a gene: 4. The CDR3 runs 14 residues. CDR3 sequence reads: CASSLSTGRETQYF. The CDR3 nucleotides are TGTGCCAGCAGTTTATCGACAGGGCGAGAGACCCAGTACTTC.

This clonotype has more than one count but fewer than ten. J is TRBJ2-2 and V is TRBV10-2, with TRBD1 identical over 9 bases. The CDR3 extends over 16 amino acids. Germline V gene data show CDR1 as WSHSY and CDR2 as SAAADI. The V gene end was trimmed by 6 bases and the J gene end by 1 base; junction bases not matched to a gene: 6. In DNA, the CDR3 is TGCGCCAGCAGAGTCCAGGGACAGGGGAACACCGGGGAGCTGTTTTTT. It translates to CASRVQGQGNTGELFF.

The sample holds a few counts of this clonotype. The chain couples TRBV6-5 to TRBJ2-3; the match to TRBD2 covers 8 bases. The CDR3 runs to 15 residues. The germline V gene has CDR1 MNHEY and CDR2 SVGAGI. V was clipped by 2 bases and J by 2 bases; unmatched bases: 3. CDR3 coding DNA: TGTGCCAGCAGTTACCAAGCGGGAGCCACAGATACGCAGTATTTT. Translation: CASSYQAGATDTQYF.

The rearrangement links TRBV5-1 to TRBJ2-1, with 9 bases identical to TRBD2. The germline CDR1 and CDR2 sequences are SGHRS and YFSETQ. The V gene end was trimmed by 5 bases and the J gene end by 8 bases; junction bases not matched to a gene: 23. The CDR3 is made up of 19 amino acids. CDR3 region: CASRTTTPFGAGGVYEQFF. In DNA form, the CDR3 reads TGCGCCAGCAGAACTACGACGCCATTTGGAGCGGGAGGAGTCTATGAGCAGTTCTTC.

This clonotype was detected many times. The chain joins TRBV29-1 to TRBJ2-2; no definite D call. Trimming cost V 3 bases and J 8 bases, with 10 bases left between them. CDR1 is SQVTM and CDR2 is ANQGSEA in the germline V gene. This CDR3 region has 12 residues. As DNA, the CDR3 is TGCAGCGTTGATAGGGTCCGGGGGGAGCTGTTTTTT. It translates to CSVDRVRGELFF.